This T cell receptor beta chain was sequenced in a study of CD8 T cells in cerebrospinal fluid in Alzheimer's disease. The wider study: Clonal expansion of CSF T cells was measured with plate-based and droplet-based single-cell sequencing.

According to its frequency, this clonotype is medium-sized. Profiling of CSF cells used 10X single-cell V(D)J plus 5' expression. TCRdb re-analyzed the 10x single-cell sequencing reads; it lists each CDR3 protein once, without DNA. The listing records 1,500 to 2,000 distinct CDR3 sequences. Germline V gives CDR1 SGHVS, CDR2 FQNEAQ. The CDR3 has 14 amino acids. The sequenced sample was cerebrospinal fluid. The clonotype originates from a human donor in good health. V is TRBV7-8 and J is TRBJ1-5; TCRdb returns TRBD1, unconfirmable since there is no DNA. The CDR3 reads CASSQQGNNQPQHF.